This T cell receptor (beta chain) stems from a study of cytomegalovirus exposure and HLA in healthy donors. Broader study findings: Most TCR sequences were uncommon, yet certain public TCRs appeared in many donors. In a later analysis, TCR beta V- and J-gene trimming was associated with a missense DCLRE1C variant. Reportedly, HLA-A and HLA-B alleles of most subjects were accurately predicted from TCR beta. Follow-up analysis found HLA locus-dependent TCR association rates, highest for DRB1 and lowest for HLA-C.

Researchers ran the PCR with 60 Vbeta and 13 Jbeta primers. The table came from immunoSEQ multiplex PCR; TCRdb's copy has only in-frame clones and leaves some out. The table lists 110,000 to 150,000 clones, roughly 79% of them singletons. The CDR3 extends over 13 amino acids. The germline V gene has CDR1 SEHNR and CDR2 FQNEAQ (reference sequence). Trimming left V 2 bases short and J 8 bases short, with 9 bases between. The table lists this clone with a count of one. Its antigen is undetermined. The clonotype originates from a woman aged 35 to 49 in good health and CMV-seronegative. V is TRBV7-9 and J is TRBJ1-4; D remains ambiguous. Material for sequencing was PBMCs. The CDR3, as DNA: TGTGCCAGCAGCTTATCCCGGTCAGAAAAACTGTTTTTT. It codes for CASSLSRSEKLFF.